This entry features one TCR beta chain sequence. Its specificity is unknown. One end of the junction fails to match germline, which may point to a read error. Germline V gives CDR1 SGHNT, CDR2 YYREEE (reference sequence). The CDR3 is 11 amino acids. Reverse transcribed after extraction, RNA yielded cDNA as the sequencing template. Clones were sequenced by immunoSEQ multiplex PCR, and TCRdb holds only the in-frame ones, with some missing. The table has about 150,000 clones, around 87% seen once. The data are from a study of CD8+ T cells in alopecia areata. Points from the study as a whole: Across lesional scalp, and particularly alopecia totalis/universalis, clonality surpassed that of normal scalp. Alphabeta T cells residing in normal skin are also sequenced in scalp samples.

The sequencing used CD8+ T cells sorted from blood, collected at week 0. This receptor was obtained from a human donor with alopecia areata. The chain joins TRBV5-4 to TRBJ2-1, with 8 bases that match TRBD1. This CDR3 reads CASSVGQERFF. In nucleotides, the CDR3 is TGTGCCAGCAGCGTGGGACAGGAGCGGTTCTTC.